This entry is about one T cell receptor beta chain. Which antigen it targets is not known. The sample holds no much larger clone one base away, and base qualities are not on file. The method behind the library was 5' RACE. For sequencing, an Illumina HiSeq 2500 was employed. A second PCR of about 6 to 11 cycles was run with a J-beta primer mix and a sample-barcoded 5' primer. Each TCR beta cDNA molecule received a unique molecular identifier from a template-switch 5' adaptor carrying 12 random nucleotides. Each sample yielded at least 2.5 million CDR3-containing paired-end reads. The Mint cDNA synthesis kit, primed by a TRBC-specific oligonucleotide, was used to synthesize first-strand cDNA from all RNA. After uracil-DNA glycosylase treatment, a first 18-cycle PCR used universal primers M1SS and BC2_uni_R on all cDNA. On the study's bioinformatics: For normalization, 1 million high-quality reads, each with a distinct molecular identifier, were randomly selected from each sample. Reads sharing molecular identifiers were discarded rather than binned into consensus sequences. MiTCR, with a Q25 quality threshold and the strictest error-elimination algorithm, was used for CDR3 identification, clonotype clustering and error correction. A nonparametric unseen species model with Euler transformation was used to estimate lower-bound total TCR beta diversity. The public reads were reprocessed in TCRdb via fastp at Q25 and MiXCR, keeping in-frame beta chains. For every CDR3 protein sequence, its rows merge into one entry that carries the most common genes and DNA. In this record, the V and J calls reflect TCRdb's handling and not the investigators' own analysis. This sample holds around 1,100,000 distinct CDR3 sequences; 35% to 45% were observed only once. Together, the top ten hold 13% of the sample.

CDR1 and CDR2 are read off the germline V gene (reference sequence) as MNHEY and SMNVEV. Germline trimming amounts to 8 bases on V and 4 bases on J, with 11 as the count of junction bases outside the gene matches. The CDR3 goes from the cysteine to the phenylalanine over 15 residues. Only the CDR3 region is kept as DNA, spanning 45 bases read in frame from base 1. This sample is part of a study of blood T cells in healthy people across ages (dated by TCRdb to the mid-2010s). Study-level background: In model experiments, template switching captured roughly one uniquely barcoded TCR beta cDNA molecule for every two T cells. Age-related changes in TCR beta repertoire diversity were measured in the study by deep sequencing normalized with unique cDNA molecular identifiers. The donors were divided into four age groups: young (average around 16 years), middle-aged (about 40), aged (approximately 59) and long-lived (about 90). To avoid experimental bias, donors of different ages were randomly spread across the sequencing lanes. The study analyzed two additional independent replicas of 1 million unique cDNA reads from the same blood draw for two donors, one aged 18 to 30 and one aged 80 or older. Broader findings and caveats from the paper: Observed TCR beta diversity per million T cells fell roughly linearly with age, and a significant reduction was already apparent by age roughly 41. Observed TCR beta diversity correlated strongly with the percentage of naive T cells measured by flow cytometry. Since profiling was done on bulk unsorted PBMCs, naive and antigen-experienced compartments could not be conclusively compared. Estimates of total diversity from one million sequenced T cells were regarded as lower bounds and underestimates. Because donor CMV infection status was unknown, age-related changes in expanded clonotypes were potentially confounded. Compared with the aged group, more naive CD4+ T cells, fewer expanded clones and increased TCR diversity were shown by the long-lived group, suggesting age selection.

Systemically healthy Caucasian individuals from Russia, 35 to 40 in total and aged roughly 6 to 100 years, were included as donors. Each donor gave approximately 9.3 milliliters of peripheral blood, collected into EDTA-treated Vacutainer tubes. Ficoll-Paque density-gradient centrifugation was used to isolate PBMCs, with at least 7 million per sample. Trizol reagent was used to extract total RNA from the PBMCs, yielding at least 6 micrograms per sample. For every donor, an aliquot of PBMCs went through flow cytometry to measure the percentages of naive CD45RAhigh/CD27high T cells. This TCR was recovered from a man aged 18 to 30 in good health. The sequenced sample consisted of blood. The rearranged chain carries TRBV27 and TRBJ1-5, and 7 junction bases match TRBD1. The CDR3 corresponds to CASRDREGWNQPQHF. The nucleotide sequence reads as follows: TGTGCCAGCCGAGACAGGGAGGGTTGGAATCAGCCCCAGCATTTT.